The T cell receptor (beta chain) described here comes from a study of identical twins. Healthy Caucasians alone served as donors. Each cDNA held unique molecular identifiers, and template switching gave it a universal primer site. From the 5' RACE reads, TCRdb called clonotypes with MiXCR, one entry per CDR3 protein. The sample has 1,800,000 or so distinct CDR3 sequences; more than 30% are singletons. On this clonotype: The target antigen is unknown.

This CDR3 spans 14 amino acids. Germline assignment: CDR1 SGDLS and CDR2 YYNGEE. General study points: Cross-sectional statistical analysis was relied on for the conclusions, without the same donors being followed.

V gene TRBV9 combines with J gene TRBJ2-5, with 11 bases identical to TRBD2. The assigned J gene may be wrong: the sequence end matches TRBJ2-7 better. The TCR sequence derives from a newborn girl in good health. Sequenced: cord blood. Written as DNA, the CDR3 is TGTGCCAGTCGGGTAGCGGGAGGGCCCCACGAGCAGTACTTC. Its protein is CASRVAGGPHEQYF.